The rows below give T cell receptor beta chains drawn from one sample of a study of cytomegalovirus exposure and HLA in healthy donors. Assay used: immunoSEQ multiplex PCR; TCRdb lists only in-frame clones, some missing. The repertoire holds about 130,000 clones, with approximately 85% as singletons. The sequenced material came from PBMCs. These receptors all come from a boy aged 5 to 17 in good health and CMV-seronegative. CDR3s include the opening cysteine and the closing phenylalanine or tryptophan. The order of the fields is clone size, J gene, V gene, D gene, CDR3 DNA, CDR3 protein. A D gene is named only where the DNA matches it firmly. Clone size is shown for a subset of rows, as once, few, many or a class of expanded clone.

once | TRBJ1-2 | TRBV27 | TRBD1 | TGTGCCAGCAGCGCCGGGACAGGGGTGCATGGCTACACCTTC | CASSAGTGVHGYTF
. | TRBJ2-1 | TRBV7-2 | . | TGTGCCAGCAGCCACCCAGGAGGCTCGGGTGAGCAGTTCTTC | CASSHPGGSGEQFF
few | TRBJ1-1 | TRBV4-3 | TRBD1 | TGCGCCAGCAGCCGAGGACAGGGGAATACTGAAGCTTTCTTT | CASSRGQGNTEAFF
once | TRBJ2-7 | TRBV6-1 | TRBD1 | TGTGCCAGCAGTGAAGCGACAGGGGGCTCCTACGAGCAGTACTTC | CASSEATGGSYEQYF
. | TRBJ1-1 | TRBV5-6 | . | TGTGCCAGCAGCTTGGCGGGGGGCGTTGCTTTCTTT | CASSLAGGVAFF
. | TRBJ2-1 | TRBV25-1 | . | TGTGCCAGCAATACAGAGAGCTACAATGAGCAGTTCTTC | CASNTESYNEQFF
. | TRBJ1-1 | TRBV19 | TRBD1 | TGTGCCAGTAGTATAGCGCCCTCAGGGGGCCCCGAAGCTTTCTTT | CASSIAPSGGPEAFF
. | TRBJ1-1 | TRBV18 | . | TGTGCCAGCTCACCACGGTACGGGAACACTGAAGCTTTCTTT | CASSPRYGNTEAFF
. | TRBJ2-7 | TRBV7-2 | . | TGTGCCAGCAGCTTACGTTACGAGCAGTACTTC | CASSLRYEQYF
. | TRBJ2-1 | TRBV4-3 | TRBD1 | TGCGCCAGCAGCCAAGATCTGCAGAGGACAGGGCTATTTAATGAGCAGTTCTTC | CASSQDLQRTGLFNEQFF
. | TRBJ2-3 | TRBV18 | . | TGTGCCAGCTCACCATACGTCGGGATCCCCACAGATACGCAGTATTTT | CASSPYVGIPTDTQYF
. | TRBJ2-5 | TRBV5-4 | TRBD2 | TGTGCCAGCAGCCTGACGGGGGGGCTGGAGACCCAGTACTTC | CASSLTGGLETQYF
. | TRBJ1-1 | TRBV6-5 | . | TGTGCCAGCAGTCAGCGGGACACTGAAGCTTTCTTT | CASSQRDTEAFF
. | TRBJ2-1 | TRBV19 | TRBD2 | TGTGCCAGTAGTATCCCCCTAGCGGGATCTCTTAATGAGCAGTTCTTC | CASSIPLAGSLNEQFF
. | TRBJ2-2 | TRBV7-6 | . | TGTGCCAGCAGCCTCCTTACGAACACCGGGGAGCTGTTTTTT | CASSLLTNTGELFF
. | TRBJ2-1 | TRBV5-1 | TRBD2 | TGCGCCAGCAGCAGACCGGGACTAGCGGGAGGAGCTCGCAATGAGCAGTTCTTC | CASSRPGLAGGARNEQFF
. | TRBJ2-5 | TRBV2 | . | TGTGCCAGCAGTGTTCCGGGTTCAGTCCAGGGGACCCAGTACTTC | CASSVPGSVQGTQYF
. | TRBJ1-5 | TRBV4-3 | . | TGCGCCAGCAGCCAAGATCTGGGGGCGAAGAGCAATCAGCCCCAGCATTTT | CASSQDLGAKSNQPQHF
few | TRBJ1-2 | TRBV5-6 | . | TGTGCCAGCAGCTTGAACAGCAACTATGGCTACACCTTC | CASSLNSNYGYTF
. | TRBJ1-5 | TRBV10-3 | . | TGTGCCATCAGTGAAACAACAAGCAATCAGCCCCAGCATTTT | CAISETTSNQPQHF
. | TRBJ2-5 | TRBV19 | TRBD2 | TGTGCCAGTAGTATACAAGCGGGAGTCGAGACCCAGTACTTC | CASSIQAGVETQYF
few | TRBJ1-6 | TRBV27 | . | TGTGCCAGTTCCCTCGGGGTAGGTGGGTCACCCCTCCACTTT | CASSLGVGGSPLHF
. | TRBJ2-7 | TRBV11-2 | . | TGTGCCAGCAGCTTAGACAGGGGCGGATACGAGCAGTACTTC | CASSLDRGGYEQYF
. | TRBJ2-2 | TRBV7-4 | TRBD1 | TGTGCCAGCAGCTTGCGACAGGGGTACACCGGGGAGCTGTTTTTT | CASSLRQGYTGELFF
. | TRBJ2-5 | TRBV9 | . | TGTGCCAGCAGCGTAGGGGGTAGAGGTTGGCCGGGAGATGGCGGGGAGACCCAGTACTTC | CASSVGGRGWPGDGGETQYF
. | TRBJ2-5 | TRBV30 | . | TGTGCCTGGAGTGTACCTGGGAGTGAGACCCAGTACTTC | CAWSVPGSETQYF
. | TRBJ2-1 | TRBV5-1 | TRBD2 | TGCGCCAGCAGCACGGGACTAGCTGACAATGAGCAGTTCTTC | CASSTGLADNEQFF
. | TRBJ1-1 | TRBV7-2 | . | TGTGCCAGCAGCTTATATTCTGCGAGCACTGAAGCTTTCTTT | CASSLYSASTEAFF
. | TRBJ1-6 | TRBV5-6 | TRBD1 | TGTGCCAGCAGCTTGTTCGCAGGGGGCGGTTCACCCCTCCACTTT | CASSLFAGGGSPLHF
. | TRBJ1-1 | TRBV4-3 | . | TGCGCCAGCAGCCAAGTGGAGGGGCGAACTGAAGCTTTCTTT | CASSQVEGRTEAFF
. | TRBJ2-5 | TRBV7-5 | . | TGTGTCAGAAGCCCTCAATGCGGGGAGACCCAGTACTTC | CVRSPQCGETQYF
. | TRBJ2-1 | TRBV5-1 | TRBD2 | TGCGCCAGCAGCTTGGGCGGGAGCCTTGCCCATGAGCAGTTCTTC | CASSLGGSLAHEQFF
few | TRBJ2-2 | TRBV6-6 | . | TGTGCCAGCAGTCGGGACTACACCGGGGAGCTGTTTTTT | CASSRDYTGELFF
. | TRBJ1-2 | TRBV18 | . | TGTGCCAGCTCACCACCCCGCAGCTATGGCTACACCTTC | CASSPPRSYGYTF
. | TRBJ1-1 | TRBV30 | . | TGTGCCTGGAGTGGGGCGAAAGGAACGAACACTGAAGCTTTCTTT | CAWSGAKGTNTEAFF
. | TRBJ2-2 | TRBV7-9 | TRBD1 | TGTGCCAGCAGCGGACAGGGCAGGAACACCGGGGAGCTGTTTTTT | CASSGQGRNTGELFF
. | TRBJ2-5 | TRBV18 | . | TGTGCCAGCTCACCACCCGAGGGTAGGGAGACCCAGTACTTC | CASSPPEGRETQYF
once | TRBJ1-5 | TRBV19 | TRBD1 | TGTGCCAGTAGTATGAGCGGGACAGGGGGTCAGCCCCAGCATTTT | CASSMSGTGGQPQHF
. | TRBJ2-7 | TRBV5-6 | TRBD2 | TGTGCCAGCAGCTCCTTAGCGGGAGGGCTAACTTACGAGCAGTACTTC | CASSSLAGGLTYEQYF
once | TRBJ1-5 | TRBV19 | TRBD1 | TGTGCCAGTAGTATTGGGACAGGGGTCACCCTTAGCAATCAGCCCCAGCATTTT | CASSIGTGVTLSNQPQHF
. | TRBJ1-5 | TRBV5-1 | TRBD1 | TGCGCCAGCAGCTTGGCAGGGGGTCAGCCCCAGCATTTT | CASSLAGGQPQHF
. | TRBJ2-1 | TRBV13 | . | TGTGCCAGCAGCTTATCGCAGACTAGAGGGGACAATGAGCAGTTCTTC | CASSLSQTRGDNEQFF
. | TRBJ1-3 | TRBV5-6 | . | TGTGCCAGCAGCTCTCGAAACACCATATATTTT | CASSSRNTIYF
. | TRBJ2-1 | TRBV5-1 | . | TGCGCCAGCAGCCGGGGGTCCTACAATGAGCAGTTCTTC | CASSRGSYNEQFF
. | TRBJ2-5 | TRBV15 | . | TGTGCCACCAGCAGAACCGGACAGTCTGCCACAATTAAAGAGACCCAGTACTTC | CATSRTGQSATIKETQYF
. | TRBJ1-3 | TRBV6-1 | . | TGTGCCAGCAGTGAAGGTCTTTTTGCTGGAAACACCATATATTTT | CASSEGLFAGNTIYF
. | TRBJ2-2 | TRBV7-3 | TRBD2 | TGTGCCAGCAGCTTTCTAGCGGGGGGGTTTAACACCGGGGAGCTGTTTTTT | CASSFLAGGFNTGELFF
. | TRBJ1-1 | TRBV27 | TRBD1 | TGTGCCAGCAGTTTACTTCGTACAGGGGGCACTGAAGCTTTCTTT | CASSLLRTGGTEAFF
. | TRBJ2-3 | TRBV7-9 | . | TGTGCCAGCAGCCCTCCGTCGGGGCGGAGGGCAGATACGCAGTATTTT | CASSPPSGRRADTQYF